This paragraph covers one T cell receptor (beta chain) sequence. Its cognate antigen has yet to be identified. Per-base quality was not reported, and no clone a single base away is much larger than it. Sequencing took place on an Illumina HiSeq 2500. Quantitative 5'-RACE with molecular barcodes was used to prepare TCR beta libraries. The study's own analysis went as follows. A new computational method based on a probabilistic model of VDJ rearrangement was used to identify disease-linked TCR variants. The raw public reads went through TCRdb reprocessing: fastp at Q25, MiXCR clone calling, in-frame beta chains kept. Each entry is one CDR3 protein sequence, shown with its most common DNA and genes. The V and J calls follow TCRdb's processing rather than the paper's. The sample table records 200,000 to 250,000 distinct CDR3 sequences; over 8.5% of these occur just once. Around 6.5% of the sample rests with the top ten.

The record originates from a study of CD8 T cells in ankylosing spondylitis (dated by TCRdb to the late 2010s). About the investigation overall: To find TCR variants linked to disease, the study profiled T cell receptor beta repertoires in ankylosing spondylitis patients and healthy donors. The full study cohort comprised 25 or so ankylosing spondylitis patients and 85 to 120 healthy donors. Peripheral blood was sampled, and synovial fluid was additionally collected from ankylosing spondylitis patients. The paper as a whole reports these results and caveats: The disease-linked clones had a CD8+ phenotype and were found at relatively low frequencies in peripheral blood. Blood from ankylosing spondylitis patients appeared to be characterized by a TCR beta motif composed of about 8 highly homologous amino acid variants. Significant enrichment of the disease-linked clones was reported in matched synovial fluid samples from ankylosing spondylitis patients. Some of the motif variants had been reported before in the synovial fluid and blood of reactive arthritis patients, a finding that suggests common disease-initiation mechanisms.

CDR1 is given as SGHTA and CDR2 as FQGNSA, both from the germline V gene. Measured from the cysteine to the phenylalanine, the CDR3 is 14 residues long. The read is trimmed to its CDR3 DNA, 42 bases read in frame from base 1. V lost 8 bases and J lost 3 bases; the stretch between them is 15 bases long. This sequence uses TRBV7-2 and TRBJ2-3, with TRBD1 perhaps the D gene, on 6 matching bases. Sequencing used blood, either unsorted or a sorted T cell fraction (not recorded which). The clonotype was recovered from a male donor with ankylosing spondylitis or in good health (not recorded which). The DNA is TGTGCCAGCGCCCAACATCAGGGGACAGATACGCAGTATTTT. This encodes CASAQHQGTDTQYF.